The sample holds a few counts of the clone carrying this T cell receptor beta chain. Its antigen is unidentified. TCRdb called the reads again in MiXCR, with one record for every CDR3 protein. The sample lists more than 90,000 distinct CDR3 sequences; over 9.5% were seen once. This CDR3 is 13 amino acids long. Trimming took 0 bases from V and 4 from J, leaving 6 bases between them. CDR1 SGHRS and CDR2 YFSETQ come from the germline V gene. The record originates from a study of T cell repertoires in cytomegalovirus infection. Turning to the study itself: CMV infection plus the matching HLA type was flagged by public TCR beta signatures.

Notes on the study in general: Dominating the ex vivo response were HLA-C-restricted CMV-specific TCR beta clonotypes. The cumulative frequency of public TCR beta families identified carriers of CMV plus the relevant HLA.

The chain links TRBV5-1 to TRBJ2-3; no firm D call. The sequence came from a human donor in good health (CMV status not recorded). Some clones in this sample may be carry-over from other donors' samples. Material for sequencing was PBMCs, sequenced either directly or after in vitro stimulation (not recorded which). The CDR3 spells CASSLGLPDTQYF. In nucleotides, the CDR3 is TGCGCCAGCAGCTTGGGATTGCCAGATACGCAGTATTTT.